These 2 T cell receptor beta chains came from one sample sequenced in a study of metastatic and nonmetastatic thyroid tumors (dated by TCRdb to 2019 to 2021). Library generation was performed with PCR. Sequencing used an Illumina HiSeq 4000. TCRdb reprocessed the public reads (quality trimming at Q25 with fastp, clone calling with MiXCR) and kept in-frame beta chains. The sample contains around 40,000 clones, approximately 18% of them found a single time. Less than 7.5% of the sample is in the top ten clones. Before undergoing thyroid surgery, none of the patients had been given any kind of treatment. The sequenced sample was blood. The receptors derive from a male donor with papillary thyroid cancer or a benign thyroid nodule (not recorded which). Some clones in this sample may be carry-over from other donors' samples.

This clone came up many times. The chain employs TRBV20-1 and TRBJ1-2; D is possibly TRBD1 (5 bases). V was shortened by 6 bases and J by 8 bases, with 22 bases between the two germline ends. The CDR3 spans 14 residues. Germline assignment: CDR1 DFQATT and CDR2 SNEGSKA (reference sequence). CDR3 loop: CSATEAAGSEGYTF. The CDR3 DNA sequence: TGCAGTGCCACCGAAGCAGCAGGGTCAGAAGGCTACACCTTC.

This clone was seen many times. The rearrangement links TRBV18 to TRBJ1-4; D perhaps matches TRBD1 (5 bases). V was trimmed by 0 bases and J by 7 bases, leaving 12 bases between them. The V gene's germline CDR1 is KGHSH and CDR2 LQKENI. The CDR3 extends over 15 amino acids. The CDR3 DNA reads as TGTGCCAGCTCACCACCGGGTCCAAGGGGTGAAAAACTGTTTTTT. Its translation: CASSPPGPRGEKLFF.